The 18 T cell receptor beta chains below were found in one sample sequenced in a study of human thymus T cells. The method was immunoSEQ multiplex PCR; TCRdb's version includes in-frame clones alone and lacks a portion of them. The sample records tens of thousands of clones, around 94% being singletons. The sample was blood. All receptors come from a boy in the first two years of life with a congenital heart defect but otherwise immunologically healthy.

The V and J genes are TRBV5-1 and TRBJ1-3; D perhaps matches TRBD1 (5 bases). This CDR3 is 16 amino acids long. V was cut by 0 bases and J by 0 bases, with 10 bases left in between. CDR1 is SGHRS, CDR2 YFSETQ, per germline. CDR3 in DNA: TGCGCCAGCAGCTTGGAGGGGATAAGCTCTGGAAACACCATATATTTT. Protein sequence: CASSLEGISSGNTIYF.

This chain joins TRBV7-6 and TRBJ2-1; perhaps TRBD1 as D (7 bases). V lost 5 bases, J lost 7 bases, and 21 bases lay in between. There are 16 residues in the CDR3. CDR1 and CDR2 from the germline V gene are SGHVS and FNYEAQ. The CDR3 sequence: CASSLPGGGELNEQFF. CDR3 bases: TGTGCCAGCAGCCTACCCGGAGGGGGCGAATTAAATGAGCAGTTCTTC.

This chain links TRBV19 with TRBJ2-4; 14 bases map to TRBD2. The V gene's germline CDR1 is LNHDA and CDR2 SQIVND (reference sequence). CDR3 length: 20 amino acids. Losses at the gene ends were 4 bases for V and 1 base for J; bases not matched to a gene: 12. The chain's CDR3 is CASSTPKTSGGAGAKNIQYF. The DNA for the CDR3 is TGTGCCAGTAGTACTCCCAAGACTAGCGGGGGGGCCGGGGCCAAAAACATTCAGTACTTC. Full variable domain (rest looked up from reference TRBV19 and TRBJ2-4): DGGITQSPKYLFRKEGQNVTLSCEQNLNHDAMYWYRQDPGQGLRLIYYSQIVNDFQKGDIAEGYSVSREKKESFPLTVTSAQKNPTAFYLCASSTPKTSGGAGAKNIQYFGAGTRLSVL.

CDR3 region: CASSLDRVQSSYEQYF. CDR3 DNA sequence: TGCGCCAGCAGCTTGGATCGGGTCCAAAGCTCCTACGAGCAGTACTTC. The chain combines TRBV5-1 with TRBJ2-7; D remains ambiguous. Trimming left V 0 bases short and J 0 bases short, with 13 bases between. CDR3 length: 16 amino acids. The germline V gene has CDR1 SGHRS and CDR2 YFSETQ.

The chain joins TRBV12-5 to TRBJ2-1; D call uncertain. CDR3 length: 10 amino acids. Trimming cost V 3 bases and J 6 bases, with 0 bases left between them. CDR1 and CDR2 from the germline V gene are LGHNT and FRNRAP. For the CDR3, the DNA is TGTGCTAGTGGTTTCAATGAGCAGTTCTTC. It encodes CASGFNEQFF.

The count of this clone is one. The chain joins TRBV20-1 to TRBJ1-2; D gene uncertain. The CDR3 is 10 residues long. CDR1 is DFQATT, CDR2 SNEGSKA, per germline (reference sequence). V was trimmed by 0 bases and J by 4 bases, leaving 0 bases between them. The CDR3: CSARDYGYTF. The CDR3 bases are TGCAGTGCTAGAGACTATGGCTACACCTTC.

The CDR3 loop is CASTILYGVNTEAFF. The CDR3 coding sequence is TGTGCCAGCACTATTTTATACGGCGTGAACACTGAAGCTTTCTTT. The chain joins TRBV2 to TRBJ1-1; D unresolved. CDR1 is SNHLY, CDR2 FYNNEI, per germline. This CDR3 spans 15 amino acids. Trimming left V 7 bases short and J 0 bases short, with 15 bases between.

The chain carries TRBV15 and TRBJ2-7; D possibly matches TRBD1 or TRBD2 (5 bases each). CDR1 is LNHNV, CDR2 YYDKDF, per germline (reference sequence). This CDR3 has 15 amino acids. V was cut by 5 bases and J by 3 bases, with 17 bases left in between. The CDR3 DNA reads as TGTGCCACCAGCGAATCCGGGACCGGGAACTACGAGCAGTACTTC. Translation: CATSESGTGNYEQYF.

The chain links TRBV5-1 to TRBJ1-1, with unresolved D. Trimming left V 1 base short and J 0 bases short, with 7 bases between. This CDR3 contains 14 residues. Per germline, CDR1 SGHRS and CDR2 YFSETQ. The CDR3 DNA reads TGCGCCAGCAGCTTGCGTTTTATGAACACTGAAGCTTTCTTT. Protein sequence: CASSLRFMNTEAFF.

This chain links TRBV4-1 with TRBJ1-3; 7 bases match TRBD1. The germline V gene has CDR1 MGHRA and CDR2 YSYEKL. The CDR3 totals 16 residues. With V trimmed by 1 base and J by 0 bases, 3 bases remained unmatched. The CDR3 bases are TGCGCCAGCAGCCAAGTCTCAGGGGGCTCTGGAAACACCATATATTTT. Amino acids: CASSQVSGGSGNTIYF.

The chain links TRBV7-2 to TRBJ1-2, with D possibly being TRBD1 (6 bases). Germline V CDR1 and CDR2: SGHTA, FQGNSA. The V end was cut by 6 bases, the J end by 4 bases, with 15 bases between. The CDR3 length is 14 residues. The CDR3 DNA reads TGTGCCAGCAGTACGGCAGGGGCGCTCTATGGCTACACCTTC. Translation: CASSTAGALYGYTF. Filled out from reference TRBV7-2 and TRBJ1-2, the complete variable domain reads GAGVSQSPSNKVTEKGKDVELRCDPISGHTALYWYRQSLGQGLEFLIYFQGNSAPDKSGLPSDRFSAERTGGSVSTLTIQRTQQEDSAVYLCASSTAGALYGYTFGSGTRLTVV.

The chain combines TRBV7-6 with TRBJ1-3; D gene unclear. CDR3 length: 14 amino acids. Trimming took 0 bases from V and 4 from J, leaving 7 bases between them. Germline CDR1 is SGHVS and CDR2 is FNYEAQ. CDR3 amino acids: CASSLAAQGNTIYF. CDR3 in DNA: TGTGCCAGCAGCTTAGCGGCGCAGGGAAACACCATATATTTT. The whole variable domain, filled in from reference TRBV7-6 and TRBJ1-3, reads GAGVSQSPRYKVTKRGQDVALRCDPISGHVSLYWYRQALGQGPEFLTYFNYEAQQDKSGLPNDRFSAERPEGSISTLTIQRTEQRDSAMYRCASSLAAQGNTIYFGEGSWLTVV.

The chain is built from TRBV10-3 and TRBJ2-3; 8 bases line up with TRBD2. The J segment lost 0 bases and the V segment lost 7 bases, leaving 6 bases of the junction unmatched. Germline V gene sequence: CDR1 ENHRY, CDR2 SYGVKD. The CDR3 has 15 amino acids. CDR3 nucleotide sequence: TGTGCCATCACCACTAGCGGTCCTAGCACAGATACGCAGTATTTT. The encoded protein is CAITTSGPSTDTQYF.

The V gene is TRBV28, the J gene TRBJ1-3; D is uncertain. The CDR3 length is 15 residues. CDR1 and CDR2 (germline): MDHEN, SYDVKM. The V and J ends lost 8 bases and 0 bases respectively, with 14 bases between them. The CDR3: CASSSVQFSGNTIYF. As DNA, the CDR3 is TGTGCCAGCTCTTCGGTACAGTTCTCTGGAAACACCATATATTTT.

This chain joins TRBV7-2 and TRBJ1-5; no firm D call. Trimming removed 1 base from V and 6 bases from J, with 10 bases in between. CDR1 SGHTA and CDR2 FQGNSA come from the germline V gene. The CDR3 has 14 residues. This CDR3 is CASSLEPSGQPQHF. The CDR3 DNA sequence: TGTGCCAGCAGCTTAGAACCCTCGGGTCAGCCCCAGCATTTT.

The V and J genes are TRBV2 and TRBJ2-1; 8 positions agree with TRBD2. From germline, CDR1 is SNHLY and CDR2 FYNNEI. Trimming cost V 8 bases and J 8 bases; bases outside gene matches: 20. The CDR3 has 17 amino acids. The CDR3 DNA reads TGTGCCAGCCCCGGGGGGCCCGGGACTAGAATTAAGGATGAGCAGTTCTTC. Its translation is CASPGGPGTRIKDEQFF.

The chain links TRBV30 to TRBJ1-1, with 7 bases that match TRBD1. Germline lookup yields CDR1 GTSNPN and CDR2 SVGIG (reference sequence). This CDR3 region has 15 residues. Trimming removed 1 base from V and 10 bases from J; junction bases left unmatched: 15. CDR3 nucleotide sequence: TGTGCCTGGAGTGACCCCGGGACAGCCGGGTGGGGAGCTTTCTTT. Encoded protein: CAWSDPGTAGWGAFF.

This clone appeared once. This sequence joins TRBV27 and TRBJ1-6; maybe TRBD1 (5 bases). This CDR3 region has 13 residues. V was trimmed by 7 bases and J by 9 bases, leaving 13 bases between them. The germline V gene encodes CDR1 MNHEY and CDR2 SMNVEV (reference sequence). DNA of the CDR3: TGTGCCAGCAAGGGGACGGACGGTTCACCCCTCCACTTT. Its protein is CASKGTDGSPLHF.